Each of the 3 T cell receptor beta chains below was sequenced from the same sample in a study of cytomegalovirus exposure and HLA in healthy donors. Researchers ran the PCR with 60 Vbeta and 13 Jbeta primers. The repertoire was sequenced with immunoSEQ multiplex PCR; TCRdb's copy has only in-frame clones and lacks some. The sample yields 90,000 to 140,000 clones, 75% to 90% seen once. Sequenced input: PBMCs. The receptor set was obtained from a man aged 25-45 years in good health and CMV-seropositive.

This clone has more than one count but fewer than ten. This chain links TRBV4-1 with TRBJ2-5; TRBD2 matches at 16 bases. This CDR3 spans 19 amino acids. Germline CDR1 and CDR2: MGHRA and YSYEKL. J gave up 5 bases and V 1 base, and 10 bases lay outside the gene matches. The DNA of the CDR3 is TGCGCCAGCAGCCAAGGGACCGGGACTAGCGGGGGGGCCCGGGAGACCCAGTACTTC. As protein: CASSQGTGTSGGARETQYF.

DNA for the CDR3: TGTGCCAGCAACGCCCTCGGGAACATTCAGTACTTC. It encodes CASNALGNIQYF. The chain is built from TRBV28 and TRBJ2-4, with D unclear. The CDR3 sequence is 12 residues long. The germline gives CDR1 MDHEN, CDR2 SYDVKM. V was cut by 7 bases and J by 7 bases, with 11 bases left in between. Supplemented by reference TRBV28 and TRBJ2-4, the full variable domain reads DVKVTQSSRYLVKRTGEKVFLECVQDMDHENMFWYRQDPGLGLRLIYFSYDVKMKEKGDIPEGYSVSREKKERFSLILESASTNQTSMYLCASNALGNIQYFGAGTRLSVL.

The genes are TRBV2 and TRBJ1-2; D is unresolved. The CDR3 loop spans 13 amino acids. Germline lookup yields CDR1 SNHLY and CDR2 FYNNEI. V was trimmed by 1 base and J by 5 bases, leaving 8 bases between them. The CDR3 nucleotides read TGTGCCAGCAGTGAAGGCCGAGTTTATGGCTACACCTTC. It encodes CASSEGRVYGYTF.